Listed below are T cell receptor beta chains from one sample, sequenced in a study of blood T cell repertoires in COVID-19. Libraries were prepared by immunoSEQ multiplex PCR; TCRdb keeps only in-frame clonotypes and omits some of them. This sample carries roughly 200,000 clones, roughly 88% of them seen once, and the ten largest clones take roughly a sixth. The sequencing sample was made of peripheral blood. Receptors were obtained from a man between 45 and 60 years old with COVID-19, enrolled during active disease. CDR3s include the opening cysteine and the closing phenylalanine or tryptophan. The D gene is left open where the match is weak. Some rows mark clone size as missing; the rest say once, few, many or name a class of expanded clone.

J,size,D,V,DNA,CDR3
TRBJ2-6,few,-,TRBV7-9,TGTGCCAGCAGCTTAGAAGGGGCGGGGGCCAACGTCCTGACTTTC,CASSLEGAGANVLTF
TRBJ2-1,-,-,TRBV3-1/TRBV3-2,TGTGCCAGCAGCCAAGGTCCCAGGGGCAATGAGCAGTTCTTC,CASSQGPRGNEQFF
TRBJ2-2,-,-,TRBV2,TGTGCCAGCAGTGTAGCTGGACTAAACACCGGGGAGCTGTTTTTT,CASSVAGLNTGELFF
TRBJ2-5,-,-,TRBV7-9,TGTGCCAGCAGCTTGAACAGGCAAGAGACCCAGTACTTC,CASSLNRQETQYF
TRBJ2-5,-,-,TRBV5-4,TGTGCCAGCAGCTTCGACGGGCAGGGAGAGACCCAGTACTTC,CASSFDGQGETQYF
TRBJ2-1,-,TRBD2,TRBV5-1,TGCGCCAGCAGCTTGGTACCGGGACTAGCGGGCGACAATGAGCAGTTCTTC,CASSLVPGLAGDNEQFF
TRBJ1-4,-,-,TRBV15,TGTGCCACCAGCCCCCGGGACATAAATGAAAAACTGTTTTTT,CATSPRDINEKLFF
TRBJ2-3,-,-,TRBV5-1,TGCGCCAGCAGCTTTGGGGGGAGCACAGATACGCAGTATTTT,CASSFGGSTDTQYF
TRBJ1-5,few,TRBD1,TRBV29-1,TGCAGCGCCCCGGACAGGGGATGCAATCAGCCCCAGCATTTT,CSAPDRGCNQPQHF
TRBJ2-5,-,-,TRBV7-9,TGTGCCAGCAGCCGGACAGAGGGGACCCAGTACTTC,CASSRTEGTQYF
TRBJ2-2,-,-,TRBV10-3,TGTGCCATCTCTGTTAACAAGAACACCGGGGAGCTGTTTTTT,CAISVNKNTGELFF
TRBJ2-7,-,-,TRBV11-2,TGTGCCAGCAGCGGGGACATCACCTACGAGCAGTACTTC,CASSGDITYEQYF
TRBJ2-7,-,TRBD2,TRBV5-6,TGTGCCAGCAGCATCCTCGGGACTAGCTCGTACGAGCAGTACTTC,CASSILGTSSYEQYF
TRBJ2-4,-,-,TRBV7-2,TGTGCCAGCATACACAAAACCCTGACCAAAAACATTCAGTACTTC,CASIHKTLTKNIQYF
TRBJ2-5,-,-,TRBV7-9,TGTGCCAGCAGCTTTCAGAGGGGGACCCAAGAGACCCAGTACTTC,CASSFQRGTQETQYF
TRBJ2-3,-,TRBD2,TRBV6-4,TGTGCCAGCAGTGACTTTGGGCTAGCGGGGAATACGCAGTATTTT,CASSDFGLAGNTQYF
TRBJ2-1,once,TRBD2,TRBV5-1,TGCGCCAGCAGGCCCAGCGGGGGCCCCTTGGATGAGCAGTTCTTC,CASRPSGGPLDEQFF
TRBJ2-7,-,TRBD1,TRBV5-8,TGTGCCAGCAGCTTCGGGACAGGGACCTACGAGCAGTACTTC,CASSFGTGTYEQYF
TRBJ2-1,-,-,TRBV28,TGTGCCAGCAGTTTATTTGCGGGATTTGGTGAGCAGTTCTTC,CASSLFAGFGEQFF
TRBJ2-7,-,TRBD1,TRBV19,TGTGCCAGTAGTATGGGACAGGGTTACGAGCAGTACTTC,CASSMGQGYEQYF
TRBJ2-1,-,TRBD2,TRBV6-5,TGTGCCAGCAGTCCGCGGCGGGGGGGCCCAAATGAGCAGTTCTTC,CASSPRRGGPNEQFF
TRBJ1-1,-,-,TRBV5-6,TGTGCCAGCAGCTCACCGGTGGGGACTACTGAAGCTTTCTTT,CASSSPVGTTEAFF
TRBJ2-7,-,TRBD1,TRBV2,TGTGCCAGCAGGACAGGGGAAACCTACGACGAGCAGTACTTC,CASRTGETYDEQYF
TRBJ2-3,-,TRBD1,TRBV5-1,TGCGCCAGCAGCTTGGCCGACAGGGCAGATACGCAGTATTTT,CASSLADRADTQYF
TRBJ2-2,-,TRBD2,TRBV10-3,TGTGCCATAGGGTCCTCCGTGGCTAGCGGGGACACCGGGGAGCTGTTTTTT,CAIGSSVASGDTGELFF
TRBJ2-7,-,-,TRBV7-9,TGTGCCAGCGCGCGGGGTGGCGAGCAGTACTTC,CASARGGEQYF
TRBJ2-3,-,-,TRBV19,TGTGCCAGTAGTCTTTTAACTAACACAGATACGCAGTATTTT,CASSLLTNTDTQYF
TRBJ2-7,-,TRBD1,TRBV7-2,TGTGCCAGCAGGGAAACAGGGGGCCCCTACGAGCAGTACTTC,CASRETGGPYEQYF
TRBJ2-7,once,TRBD1,TRBV7-9,TGTGCCAGCAGCCCGTCAGGGGGCCTCGCGGCTCTCTCCGAGCAGTACTTC,CASSPSGGLAALSEQYF
TRBJ2-1,-,-,TRBV5-1,TGCGCCAGCAGCTTGGTAGGTAGCCGCGAGCAGTTCTTC,CASSLVGSREQFF
TRBJ2-2,-,TRBD2,TRBV13,TGTGCCAGCAGCCTAGCGGGAGGGAGAATGAACACCGGGGAGCTGTTTTTT,CASSLAGGRMNTGELFF
TRBJ2-3,-,TRBD2,TRBV27,TGTGCCAGCAGCAGCGGGAGGGCCCTGGATACGCAGTATTTT,CASSSGRALDTQYF
TRBJ2-5,-,TRBD2,TRBV25-1,TGTGCCAGCAGAAGCGGGGTCCAAGAGACCCAGTACTTC,CASRSGVQETQYF
TRBJ1-5,-,-,TRBV19,TGTGCCAGTAGTATCGCAGGGAATCAGCCCCAGCATTTT,CASSIAGNQPQHF
TRBJ1-3,-,TRBD1,TRBV7-8,TGTGCCAGCAGCTTTCGCTCCATTCGAGGGACAGGGGGCATCTATGGAAACACCATATATTTT,CASSFRSIRGTGGIYGNTIYF
TRBJ1-4,-,-,TRBV28,TGTGCCAGCAGTTTATATGAGTCAGGGGCTGAAAAACTGTTTTTT,CASSLYESGAEKLFF
TRBJ2-7,-,-,TRBV5-6,TGTGCCAGCAGCTTGGCCGAGAGGGGGAGGCAGTACTTC,CASSLAERGRQYF
TRBJ2-7,-,TRBD1,TRBV6-1,TGTGCCAGCCGGTCCGGGACAGGAGGTTTCGAGCAGTACTTC,CASRSGTGGFEQYF
TRBJ2-1,-,-,TRBV12-3/TRBV12-4,TGTGCCAGCGGGAGTGGGTACAATGAGCAGTTCTTC,CASGSGYNEQFF
TRBJ1-5,-,TRBD1,TRBV10-3,TGTGCCAGCCAACCCGGGACAGCCGATCAGCCCCAGCATTTT,CASQPGTADQPQHF
TRBJ2-2,-,-,TRBV18,TGTGCCAGCTCACCGGGGAGTGGCGGGGAGCTGTTTTTT,CASSPGSGGELFF
TRBJ2-1,-,-,TRBV6-2/TRBV6-3,TGTGCCAGCAGTTACGGGCAGCCCTCTGACAATGAGCAGTTCTTC,CASSYGQPSDNEQFF
TRBJ2-2,-,TRBD2,TRBV18,TGTGCCAGCTCACCACCGGGACTAGCGGGAGGCACCGGGGAGCTGTTTTTT,CASSPPGLAGGTGELFF
TRBJ2-3,-,TRBD2,TRBV9,TGTGCCAGCAGCGTAGGGACTAGCGGGGGGGCCGGTTTGGATACGCAGTATTTT,CASSVGTSGGAGLDTQYF
TRBJ1-1,once,-,TRBV19,TGTGCCAGTAGTGCCCGTATGAGTGGGAGCGCTGAAGCTTTCTTT,CASSARMSGSAEAFF